This T cell receptor (beta chain) was profiled in a study of blood T cells in healthy people across ages. With respect to this clonotype: The antigen remains undetermined.

Notes on the study in general: Diversity was higher, and naive CD4+ cells more numerous, in long-lived donors than in aged donors. Roughly linear declines in TCR beta diversity per million T cells occurred with age.

The CDR3 runs to 15 residues. CDR1 is DFQATT, CDR2 SNEGSKA, per germline (reference sequence). V was cut by 5 bases and J by 4 bases, with 18 bases left in between. Alongside a J-beta primer mix, a sample-barcoded 5' primer served in a second PCR lasting about 7 to 11 cycles. One entry per CDR3 protein, called by TCRdb with MiXCR from the 5' RACE reads. The data hold 700,000 to 850,000 distinct CDR3 sequences, with 53% observed a single time. The individuals who served as donors were healthy Caucasians living in Russia, aged roughly 6 to 100. Donors each provided about 9.5 milliliters of peripheral blood.

Sample: blood. V is TRBV20-1 and J is TRBJ2-1; unclear D gene. The origin of this receptor is an elderly man in good health. CDR3 DNA: TGCAGTGCTCAACCCCTCGCGGTAAATTACAATGAGCAGTTCTTC. Translation gives CSAQPLAVNYNEQFF.